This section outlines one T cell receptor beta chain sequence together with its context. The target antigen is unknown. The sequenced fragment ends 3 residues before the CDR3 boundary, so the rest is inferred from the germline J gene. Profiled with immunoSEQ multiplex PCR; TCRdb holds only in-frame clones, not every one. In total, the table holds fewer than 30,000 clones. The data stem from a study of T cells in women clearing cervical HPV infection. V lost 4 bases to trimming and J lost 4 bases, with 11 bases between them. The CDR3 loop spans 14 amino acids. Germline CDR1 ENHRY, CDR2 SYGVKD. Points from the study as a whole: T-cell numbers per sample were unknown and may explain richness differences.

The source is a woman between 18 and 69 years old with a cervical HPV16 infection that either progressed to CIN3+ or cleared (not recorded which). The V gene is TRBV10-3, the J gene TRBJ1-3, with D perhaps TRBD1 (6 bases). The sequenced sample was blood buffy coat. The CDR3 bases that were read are TGTGCCATCAGTGGAACAGGGTTCGGAAACACC. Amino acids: CAISGTGFGNT. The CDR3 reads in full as CAISGTGFGNTIYF.